The 5 T cell receptor beta chains presented below share a single source sample, sequenced in a study of T cell changes during pregnancy in multiple sclerosis. Only in-frame clones appear in the TCRdb table, and some are missing; sequencing was by immunoSEQ multiplex PCR. In the table there are some 42,000 clones, about 90% of which are singletons. The input for sequencing was CD4+ T cells from peripheral blood mononuclear cells, taken after pregnancy. The source of these receptors is a female donor with multiple sclerosis, enrolled in a pregnancy study.

The chain couples TRBV5-1 to TRBJ1-6, with D perhaps TRBD1 (6 bases). CDR1 and CDR2 (germline): SGHRS, YFSETQ. This CDR3 comprises 16 residues. The ends were cut back, 0 bases at V and 7 bases at J, with 14 bases in the middle. The CDR3 here is CASSLVQGIGNSPLHF. CDR3 DNA sequence: TGCGCCAGCAGCTTGGTACAGGGTATTGGGAATTCACCCCTCCACTTT.

The CDR3 coding sequence is TGTGCCACCCTCCCCGGGACAGAAGACTCTGGGGCCAACGTCCTGACTTTC. It is translated as CATLPGTEDSGANVLTF. The chain uses TRBV25-1 and TRBJ2-6; 7 positions agree with TRBD1. The CDR3 loop spans 17 amino acids. Germline CDR1 reads MGHDK; CDR2 reads SYGVNS. V was clipped by 10 bases and J by 0 bases; unmatched bases: 12.

This chain links TRBV19 with TRBJ1-6; D call uncertain. The germline V gene has CDR1 LNHDA and CDR2 SQIVND (reference sequence). Trimming stripped 11 bases from V and 9 bases from J, with 23 bases between. This CDR3 is built from 15 residues. CDR3 region: CASSLGLSAVSPLHF. CDR3 DNA: TGTGCCTCCTCACTGGGCCTATCCGCAGTTTCACCCCTCCACTTT. The entire variable domain, with the rest obtained from reference TRBV19 and TRBJ1-6, is as follows: DGGITQSPKYLFRKEGQNVTLSCEQNLNHDAMYWYRQDPGQGLRLIYYSQIVNDFQKGDIAEGYSVSREKKESFPLTVTSAQKNPTAFYLCASSLGLSAVSPLHFGNGTRLTVT.

The chain employs TRBV4-3 and TRBJ1-2; D is perhaps TRBD1 (6 bases). Trimming left V 1 base short and J 2 bases short, with 20 bases between. This CDR3 contains 18 residues. CDR1 is LGHNA and CDR2 is YSLEER in the germline V gene. CDR3 sequence: CASSQAPATRGGNYGYTF. CDR3 in DNA: TGCGCCAGCAGCCAAGCTCCCGCGACGAGGGGGGGGAACTATGGCTACACCTTC.

J is TRBJ2-5 and V is TRBV5-1; D unresolved. Germline assignment: CDR1 SGHRS and CDR2 YFSETQ. This CDR3 has 14 amino acids. Deletions cut 4 bases from V and 1 base from J, with 11 bases between. The CDR3 DNA sequence: TGCGCCAGCAGCCCAGGATCGACCCAAGAGACCCAGTACTTC. Encoded protein: CASSPGSTQETQYF.